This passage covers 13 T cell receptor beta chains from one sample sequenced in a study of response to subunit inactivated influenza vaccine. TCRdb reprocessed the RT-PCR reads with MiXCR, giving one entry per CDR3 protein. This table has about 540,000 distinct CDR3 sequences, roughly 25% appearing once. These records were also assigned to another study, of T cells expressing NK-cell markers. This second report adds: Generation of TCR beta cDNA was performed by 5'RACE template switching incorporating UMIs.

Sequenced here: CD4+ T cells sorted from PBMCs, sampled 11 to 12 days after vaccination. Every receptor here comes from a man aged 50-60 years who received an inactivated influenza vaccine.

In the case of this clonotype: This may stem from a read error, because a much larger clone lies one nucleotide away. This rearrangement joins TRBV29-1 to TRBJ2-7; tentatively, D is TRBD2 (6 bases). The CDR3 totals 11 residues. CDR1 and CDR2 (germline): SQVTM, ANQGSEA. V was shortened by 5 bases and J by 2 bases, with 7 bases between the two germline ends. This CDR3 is CSVSGAYEQYF. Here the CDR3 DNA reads TGCAGCGTTTCGGGAGCCTACGAGCAGTACTTC.

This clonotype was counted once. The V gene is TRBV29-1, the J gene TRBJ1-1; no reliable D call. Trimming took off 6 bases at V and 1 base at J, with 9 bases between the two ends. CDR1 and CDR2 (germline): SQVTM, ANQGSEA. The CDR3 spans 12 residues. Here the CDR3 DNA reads TGCAGCGTCGCCCCTCAGAACACTGAAGCTTTCTTT. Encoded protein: CSVAPQNTEAFF.

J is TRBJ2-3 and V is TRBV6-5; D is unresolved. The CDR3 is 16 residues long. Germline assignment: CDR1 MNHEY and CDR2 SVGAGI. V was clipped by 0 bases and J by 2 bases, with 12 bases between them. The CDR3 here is CASSYSPFSLTDTQYF. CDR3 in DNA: TGTGCCAGCAGTTACTCTCCATTCTCGCTCACAGATACGCAGTATTTT.

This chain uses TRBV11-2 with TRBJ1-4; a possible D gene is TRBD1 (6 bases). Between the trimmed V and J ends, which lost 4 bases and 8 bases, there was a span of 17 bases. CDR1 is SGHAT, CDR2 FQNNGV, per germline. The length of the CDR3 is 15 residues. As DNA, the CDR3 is TGTGCCAGCAGCTCTTACAGGGACCGAGGGGAAAAACTGTTTTTT. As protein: CASSSYRDRGEKLFF. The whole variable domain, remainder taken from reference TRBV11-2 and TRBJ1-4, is EAGVAQSPRYKIIEKRQSVAFWCNPISGHATLYWYQQILGQGPKLLIQFQNNGVVDDSQLPKDRFSAERLKGVDSTLKIQPAKLEDSAVYLCASSSYRDRGEKLFFGSGTQLSVL.

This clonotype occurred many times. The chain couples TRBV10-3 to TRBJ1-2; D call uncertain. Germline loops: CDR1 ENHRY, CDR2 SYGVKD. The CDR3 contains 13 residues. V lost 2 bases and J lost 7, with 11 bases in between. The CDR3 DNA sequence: TGTGCCATCAGTGAGGGAGGGCCCTTTGGCTACACCTTC. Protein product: CAISEGGPFGYTF.

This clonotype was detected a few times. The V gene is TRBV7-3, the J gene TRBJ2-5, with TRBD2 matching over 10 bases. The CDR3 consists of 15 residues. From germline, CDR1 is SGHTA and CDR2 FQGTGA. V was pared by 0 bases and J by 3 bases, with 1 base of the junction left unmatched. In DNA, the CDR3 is TGTGCCAGCAGCTTAACTGGACTAGCGGAAGAGACCCAGTACTTC. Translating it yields CASSLTGLAEETQYF.

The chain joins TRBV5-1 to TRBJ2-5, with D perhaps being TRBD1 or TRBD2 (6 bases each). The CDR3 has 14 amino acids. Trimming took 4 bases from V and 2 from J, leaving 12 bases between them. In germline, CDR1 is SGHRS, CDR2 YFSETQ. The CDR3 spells CASSQGTPQETQYF. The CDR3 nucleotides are TGCGCCAGCAGCCAGGGGACTCCTCAAGAGACCCAGTACTTC.

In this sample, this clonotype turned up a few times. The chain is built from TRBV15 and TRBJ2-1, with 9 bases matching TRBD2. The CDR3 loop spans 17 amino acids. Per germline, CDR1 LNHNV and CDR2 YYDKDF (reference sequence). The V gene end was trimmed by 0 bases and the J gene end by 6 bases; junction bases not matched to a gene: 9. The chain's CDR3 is CATSREPERGALNEQFF. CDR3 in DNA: TGTGCCACCAGCAGAGAGCCTGAGCGGGGGGCTCTCAATGAGCAGTTCTTC.

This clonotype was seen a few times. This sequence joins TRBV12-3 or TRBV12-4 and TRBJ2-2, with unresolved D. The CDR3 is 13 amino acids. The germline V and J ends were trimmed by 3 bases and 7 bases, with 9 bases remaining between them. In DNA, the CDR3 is TGTGCCAGCAGTTTTCAGATGGGCGGGGAGCTGTTTTTT. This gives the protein CASSFQMGGELFF.

CDR3: CATSQTGQTYEQYF. The CDR3 nucleotides are TGTGCCACCAGCCAAACGGGACAGACCTACGAGCAGTACTTC. The chain couples TRBV15 to TRBJ2-7, with TRBD1 identical over 7 bases. There are 14 residues in the CDR3. Trimming cost V 5 bases and J 2 bases; bases outside gene matches: 6. Germline V lookup: CDR1 LNHNV, CDR2 YYDKDF (reference sequence).

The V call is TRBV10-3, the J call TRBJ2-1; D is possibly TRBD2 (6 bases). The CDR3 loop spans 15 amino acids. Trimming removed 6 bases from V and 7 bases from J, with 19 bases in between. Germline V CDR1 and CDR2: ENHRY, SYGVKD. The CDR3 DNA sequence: TGTGCCATCAGCAAGGGGCGGGACCGTGGGAATGAGCAGTTCTTC. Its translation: CAISKGRDRGNEQFF.

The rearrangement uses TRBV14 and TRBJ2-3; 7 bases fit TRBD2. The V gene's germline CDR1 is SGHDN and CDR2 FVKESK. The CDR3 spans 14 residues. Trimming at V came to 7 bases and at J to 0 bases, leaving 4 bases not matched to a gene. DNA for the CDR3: TGTGCCAGCAAGAGCGGGATTAGCACAGATACGCAGTATTTT. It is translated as CASKSGISTDTQYF.

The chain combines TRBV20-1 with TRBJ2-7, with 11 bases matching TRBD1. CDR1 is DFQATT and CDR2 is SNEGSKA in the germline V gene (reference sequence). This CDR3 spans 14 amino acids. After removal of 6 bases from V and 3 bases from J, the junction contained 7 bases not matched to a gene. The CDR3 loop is CSALSGTGGYEQYF. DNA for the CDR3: TGCAGTGCGTTATCCGGGACAGGGGGCTACGAGCAGTACTTC.